This T cell receptor (beta chain) was documented in a study of cytomegalovirus exposure and HLA in healthy donors. Study findings and constraints: As was reported, the classifier diagnosed cytomegalovirus status with high specificity and sensitivity. A reported reduction in N-insertions relative to the 666-donor mean was seen in an Asian-associated ancestry cluster in a later analysis. Despite most TCR sequences being rare, some public TCRs occurred in many donors. Clonal expansion, a later analysis showed, was greater in HLA-associated TCR beta chains than in equally common others.

This clone was seen more than once but under ten times. The antigen is unknown. PCR used 60 Vbeta primers and 13 Jbeta primers. Assay used: immunoSEQ multiplex PCR; TCRdb lists only in-frame clones, some missing. The sample holds about 180,000 clones; around 80% are singletons and the top ten take less than 2%. CDR3 size: 19 residues. Trimming left V 0 bases short and J 1 base short, with 18 bases between. In germline, CDR1 is SEHNR, CDR2 FQNEAQ (reference sequence). The J gene is TRBJ2-2, the V gene TRBV7-9; TRBD2 might be the D (7 bases). Specimen: PBMCs. The receptor's source is a woman younger than 45 in good health and CMV-seronegative. CDR3 DNA sequence: TGTGCCAGCAGCTTAGCCGGCGGTGCGGGGGCCCTGAACACCGGGGAGCTGTTTTTT. This gives the protein CASSLAGGAGALNTGELFF.